Sequencing of this T cell receptor (beta chain) was carried out in a study of a mutant IDH1 vaccine in newly diagnosed glioma. In the study overall: At weeks 1, 3, 5, 7, 11, 15, 19 and 23, patients received a vaccination, eight in all.

This clone has more than one count but fewer than ten. The target antigen is unknown. Clones were read by immunoSEQ multiplex PCR, and TCRdb kept only the in-frame ones, dropping some. Here the sample spans roughly 130,000 clones, roughly 77% being singletons. As for time point: week 11, during vaccination. Every single dose of the vaccine, 300 ug of mutant IDH1 20-mer peptide, came with topical imiquimod. The CDR3 has 16 residues. Looked up from germline, CDR1 is LNHNV and CDR2 is YYDKDF (reference sequence). With 0 bases removed from V and 0 bases from J, the gap between germline ends came to 11 bases.

This clonotype was sampled from a man in his forties or fifties with glioma. The input for sequencing was PBMCs, taken from a glioma patient whose treatment included an IDH1 peptide vaccine. The V call is TRBV15, the J call TRBJ1-1; D might be TRBD1 (5 bases). The CDR3 coding sequence is TGTGCCACCAGCAGAGATACAGGAGTCATGAACACTGAAGCTTTCTTT. Translated, it gives CATSRDTGVMNTEAFF.